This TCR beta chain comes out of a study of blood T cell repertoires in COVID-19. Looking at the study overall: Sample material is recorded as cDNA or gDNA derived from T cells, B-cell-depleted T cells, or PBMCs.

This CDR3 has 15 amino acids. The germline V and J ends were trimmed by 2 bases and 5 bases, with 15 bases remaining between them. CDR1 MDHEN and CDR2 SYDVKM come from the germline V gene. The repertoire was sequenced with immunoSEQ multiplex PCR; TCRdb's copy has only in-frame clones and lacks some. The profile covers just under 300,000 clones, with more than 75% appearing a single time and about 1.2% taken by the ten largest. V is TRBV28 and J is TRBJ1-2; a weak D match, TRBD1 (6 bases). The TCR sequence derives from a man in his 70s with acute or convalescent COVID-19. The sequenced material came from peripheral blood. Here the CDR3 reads CASSLTIPDRYGYTF. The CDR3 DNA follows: TGTGCCAGCAGTTTAACGATCCCGGACAGATATGGCTACACCTTC.